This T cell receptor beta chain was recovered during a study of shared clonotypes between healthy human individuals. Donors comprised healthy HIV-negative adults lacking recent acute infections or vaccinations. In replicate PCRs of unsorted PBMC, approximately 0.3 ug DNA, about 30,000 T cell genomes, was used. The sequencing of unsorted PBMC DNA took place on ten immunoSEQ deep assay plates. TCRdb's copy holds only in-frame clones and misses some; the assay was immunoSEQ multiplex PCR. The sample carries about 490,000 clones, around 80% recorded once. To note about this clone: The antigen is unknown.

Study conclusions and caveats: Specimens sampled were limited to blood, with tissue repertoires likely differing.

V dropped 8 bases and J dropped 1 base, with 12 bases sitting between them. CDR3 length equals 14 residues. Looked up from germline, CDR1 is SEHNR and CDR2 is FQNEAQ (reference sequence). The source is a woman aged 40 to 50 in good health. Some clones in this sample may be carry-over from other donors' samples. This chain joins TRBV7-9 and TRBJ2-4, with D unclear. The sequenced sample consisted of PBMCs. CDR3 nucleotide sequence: TGTGCCAGCGGCCCTTTTGCGGCCAAAAACATTCAGTACTTC. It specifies CASGPFAAKNIQYF.